This T cell receptor beta chain was sequenced for a study of control samples from healthy donors and cancer patients. Only in-frame clones appear in the TCRdb table, and some are missing; sequencing was by immunoSEQ multiplex PCR. The sample gives over 65,000 clones, about 93% of which show up once; 6.2% is in the top ten. The V and J ends lost 5 bases and 2 bases respectively, with 15 bases between them. Germline CDR1 and CDR2: SEHNR and FQNEAQ (reference sequence). The CDR3 totals 15 residues. What was sequenced was blood. The rearrangement joins TRBV7-9 to TRBJ1-1; D unclear. The origin of this receptor is a woman aged 40 to 50 in good health. The chain's CDR3 is CASSQPTGSNTEAFF. The CDR3 region has the DNA TGTGCCAGCAGCCAACCCACCGGGTCTAACACTGAAGCTTTCTTT.